Each of the 22 T cell receptor beta chains below was sequenced from the same sample in a study of molecular identifiers for immune sequencing clone quantification. Via MiXCR, TCRdb re-called the PCR reads, giving one row per CDR3 protein. The sample shows over 600,000 distinct CDR3 sequences, approximately 20% of them seen only once. Sequenced input: naive CD8+ T cells from blood, with Jurkat cell RNA spiked in. The sample's subset: FACS-sorted CD8+CD4-CCR7+CD45RA+ naive T cells. The receptors were gathered from a human donor in good health. Some libraries in this study had Jurkat cell RNA spiked in.

The V gene is TRBV4-3, the J gene TRBJ2-7; D remains unclear. Trimming left V 1 base short and J 6 bases short, with 16 bases between. CDR3 size: 15 residues. Per the germline V gene, CDR1 is LGHNA and CDR2 is YSLEER. DNA of the CDR3: TGCGCCAGCAGCCAAGGCAGGCGGAGCCCCCTCGAGCAGTACTTC. Translating gives CASSQGRRSPLEQYF.

This clonotype was detected ten times or more. The chain carries TRBV11-2 and TRBJ2-5; D gene unclear. Germline CDR1 SGHAT, CDR2 FQNNGV. The CDR3 sequence is 13 residues long. Trimming took 0 bases from V and 5 from J, leaving 7 bases between them. The CDR3 loop reads CASSLETGETQYF. The CDR3 DNA reads TGTGCCAGCAGCTTAGAGACGGGTGAGACCCAGTACTTC.

This clonotype occurred many times. The chain uses TRBV28 and TRBJ1-5, with D perhaps matching TRBD1 (6 bases). V was trimmed by 2 bases and J by 7 bases, leaving 18 bases between them. Germline loops: CDR1 MDHEN, CDR2 SYDVKM. The CDR3 has 16 residues. CDR3: CASSLVGGRGSQPQHF. The CDR3 DNA is TGTGCCAGCAGTTTAGTAGGGGGGAGAGGGTCGCAGCCCCAGCATTTT.

This clonotype has a count of ten or more. This sequence joins TRBV7-9 and TRBJ2-3, with 7 bases identical to TRBD2. The V gene end was trimmed by 1 base and the J gene end by 2 bases; junction bases not matched to a gene: 6. Germline loops: CDR1 SEHNR, CDR2 FQNEAQ (reference sequence). This CDR3 has 16 residues. The CDR3: CASSLVGGGPTDTQYF. For the CDR3, the DNA is TGTGCCAGCAGCTTAGTGGGCGGGGGACCCACAGATACGCAGTATTTT.

This clonotype occurred many times. V usage is TRBV27 and J usage is TRBJ1-1, with a weak D call TRBD1 (5 bases). The CDR3 covers 14 residues. Per the germline V gene, CDR1 is MNHEY and CDR2 is SMNVEV (reference sequence). V lost 0 bases and J 4 bases, leaving 9 bases between the germline ends. The CDR3 here is CASSLSRAGTEAFF. As DNA, the CDR3 is TGTGCCAGCAGTTTATCCAGGGCGGGCACTGAAGCTTTCTTT.

Comment on this clonotype: At one boundary the junction diverges from the germline segment, which might be a read error. This chain uses TRBV4-1 with TRBJ2-7; 8 bases agree with TRBD2. The germline V gene has CDR1 MGHRA and CDR2 YSYEKL. The CDR3 sequence is 17 residues long. CDR3 sequence reads: CASSPGTSGISSYERYF. In DNA, the CDR3 is TGCGCCAGCAGCCCAGGTACTAGCGGAATAAGCTCCTACGAGCGGTACTTC.

This clonotype showed up just once. Because the CDR3 is missing its conserved closing phenylalanine or tryptophan, this is likely a read error. The chain is built from TRBV6-2 or TRBV6-3 and TRBJ1-1; D gene uncertain. CDR3 length equals 12 residues. Between the trimmed V and J ends, which lost 5 bases and 0 bases, there was a span of 4 bases. CDR1 and CDR2 (germline): MNHEY, SVGEGT. The CDR3 protein is CASSRMNTEAFL. The DNA for the CDR3 is TGTGCCAGCAGTCGTATGAACACTGAAGCTTTCCTT.

This clonotype was seen once. V and J are TRBV20-1 and TRBJ2-3, with 12 bases identical to TRBD2. The germline V gene has CDR1 DFQATT and CDR2 SNEGSKA (reference sequence). This CDR3 is built from 16 residues. V trimming: 5 bases; J trimming: 0 bases; junction bases outside the gene matches: 6. The CDR3 DNA reads TGCAGTGCTGGCGGACTAGCGGGGCTGAGCACAGATACGCAGTATTTT. Translation gives CSAGGLAGLSTDTQYF.

This clonotype was found a few times. This chain connects TRBV5-1 to TRBJ2-1; 8 bases match TRBD1. This CDR3 has 13 residues. The V segment lost 3 bases and the J segment 8 bases; nucleotides outside the gene matches: 4. Germline loops: CDR1 SGHRS, CDR2 YFSETQ. CDR3 bases: TGCGCCAGCAGCTCACTGACAGGGGATGAGCAGTTCTTC. It translates to CASSSLTGDEQFF.

This clonotype was seen many times. This chain links TRBV4-1 with TRBJ2-1, with D possibly being TRBD2 (5 bases). This CDR3 has 13 residues. Germline V CDR1 and CDR2: MGHRA, YSYEKL. V gave up 3 bases and J gave up 10 bases, with 13 bases separating them. The CDR3 coding sequence is TGCGCCAGCAGCCATGAACCGGGGATCGAGCAGTTCTTC. Its protein product is CASSHEPGIEQFF.

This clonotype was seen a few times. CDR3 nucleotides: TGCAGTGCTAGAGATCTAAAGGGGTCTAACAACTATGGCTACACCTTC. It specifies CSARDLKGSNNYGYTF. The chain joins TRBV20-1 to TRBJ1-2, with D perhaps matching TRBD1 (5 bases). The CDR3 covers 16 residues. CDR1 and CDR2 (germline): DFQATT, SNEGSKA (reference sequence). The V and J ends lost 0 bases and 2 bases respectively, with 16 bases between them.

This clonotype was found many times. The chain links TRBV6-2 or TRBV6-3 to TRBJ1-5; D call uncertain. The CDR3 consists of 12 residues. The germline CDR1 and CDR2 sequences are MNHEY and SVGEGT. The V end was cut by 6 bases, the J end by 6 bases, with 9 bases between. The CDR3 DNA sequence: TGTGCCAGCAGGGATTGGGGTCAGCCCCAGCATTTT. Translated, it gives CASRDWGQPQHF.

This clonotype was found many times. The chain combines TRBV6-5 with TRBJ1-3, with D maybe TRBD1 (6 bases). Trimming removed 6 bases at V and 0 bases at J, with 12 bases between. The CDR3 contains 15 residues. Per the germline V gene, CDR1 is MNHEY and CDR2 is SVGAGI. The CDR3, as DNA: TGTGCCAGCAGGGCCGACAGGAGCTCTGGAAACACCATATATTTT. Translation: CASRADRSSGNTIYF.

The chain carries TRBV7-9 and TRBJ1-3; tentative D call: TRBD1 (5 bases). Germline values: CDR1 SEHNR, CDR2 FQNEAQ (reference sequence). The CDR3 runs to 15 residues. V was clipped by 1 base and J by 0 bases, with 7 bases between them. DNA for the CDR3: TGTGCCAGCAGCTTAGTGACAGACTCTGGAAACACCATATATTTT. Translated, it gives CASSLVTDSGNTIYF.

Worth noting for this clonotype: This sequence may be a read error, since a much larger clone differs from it by one base. The V call is TRBV20-1, the J call TRBJ2-7; 9 bases fit TRBD2. CDR1 DFQATT and CDR2 SNEGSKA come from the germline V gene (reference sequence). The CDR3 runs to 14 residues. V gave up 5 bases and J gave up 3 bases; unmatched junction bases: 8. This CDR3 reads CSAGGLANFYEQYF. The CDR3 bases are TGCAGTGCTGGAGGACTAGCGAATTTCTACGAGCAGTACTTC.

This clonotype was seen once. At one end the junction does not follow the germline gene, possibly because of a read error. The chain has TRBV7-9 and TRBJ2-7; a weak D match, TRBD1 (6 bases). This CDR3 comprises 13 residues. Per germline, CDR1 SEHNR and CDR2 FQNEAQ (reference sequence). The CDR3 DNA is TGTGCCAGCAGCCCCTCAGGGGCCTACGGGCAGTACTTC. Translation: CASSPSGAYGQYF.

This clonotype was counted between two and nine times. The chain is built from TRBV7-3 and TRBJ2-2, with 10 bases identical to TRBD1. This CDR3 has 16 residues. Germline V lookup: CDR1 SGHTA, CDR2 FQGTGA. After removal of 5 bases from V and 4 bases from J, the junction contained 7 bases not matched to a gene. The CDR3 spells CASSPVGDRGTGELFF. The CDR3 DNA reads TGTGCCAGCAGCCCGGTGGGGGACAGGGGCACCGGGGAGCTGTTTTTT.

This clonotype was picked up one time. The CDR3 does not end in the conserved phenylalanine or tryptophan, so this is likely a read error. This chain uses TRBV6-2 or TRBV6-3 with TRBJ2-5; tentative D call: TRBD1 (5 bases). Germline CDR1 and CDR2: MNHEY and SVGEGT. This CDR3 is built from 13 residues. The CDR3 region is CASRAATGETQYS. The CDR3 nucleotides are TGTGCTAGCAGGGCCGCGACCGGAGAGACCCAGTACTCC.

J is TRBJ2-5 and V is TRBV30, with D possibly TRBD1 on 6 matching bases. The CDR3 runs 17 residues. The V and J ends lost 2 bases and 2 bases respectively, with 21 bases between them. Germline V gene data show CDR1 as GTSNPN and CDR2 as SVGIG (reference sequence). CDR3 region: CAWSLEIQQGDQETQYF. In nucleotides, the CDR3 is TGTGCCTGGAGTCTTGAGATACAACAGGGAGATCAAGAGACCCAGTACTTC.

The DNA of the CDR3 is TGTGCCAGCAGTTACATTGCGGGAGCCACAGATACGCAGTATTTT. Encoded protein: CASSYIAGATDTQYF. This sequence joins TRBV6-5 and TRBJ2-3, with TRBD2 matching over 7 bases. Germline values: CDR1 MNHEY, CDR2 SVGAGI. The CDR3 length is 15 residues. V trimming: 2 bases; J trimming: 2 bases; junction bases outside the gene matches: 4.

The sample holds many counts of this clonotype. The chain couples TRBV7-2 to TRBJ2-3; D unresolved. The CDR3 totals 12 residues. CDR1 SGHTA and CDR2 FQGNSA come from the germline V gene. The V end was cut by 2 bases, the J end by 6 bases, with 6 bases between. Here the CDR3 reads CASSLKWDTQYF. CDR3 coding DNA: TGTGCCAGCAGCTTAAAGTGGGATACGCAGTATTTT.

This clonotype was recorded at least ten times. This chain links TRBV4-1 with TRBJ2-4; D unresolved. Germline V lookup: CDR1 MGHRA, CDR2 YSYEKL. This CDR3 is 16 amino acids long. Trimming took 0 bases from V and 0 from J, leaving 9 bases between them. In DNA, the CDR3 is TGCGCCAGCAGCCAAGAGATGTCAGTAGCCAAAAACATTCAGTACTTC. Protein: CASSQEMSVAKNIQYF.